Below are 18 T cell receptor beta chains sequenced from a single sample in a study of metastatic and nonmetastatic thyroid tumors (TCRdb year 2020). Before undergoing thyroid surgery, none of the patients had been given any kind of treatment. Library preparation employed PCR. Sequencer: Illumina HiSeq 4000. TCRdb redid the processing of the public reads, applying fastp at Q25 and MiXCR, and retained in-frame beta chains. The sample profile shows around 40,000 clones; about 18% of them were found once. The biggest ten clones account for 5% to 7.5% of the sample. Source material: blood. All receptors derive from a male donor with papillary thyroid cancer or a benign thyroid nodule (not recorded which). Some clones in this sample may be carry-over from other donors' samples.

This clone was seen at least ten times. The rearrangement joins TRBV9 to TRBJ2-5; tentatively, D is TRBD2 (6 bases). The germline V gene encodes CDR1 SGDLS and CDR2 YYNGEE. V was trimmed by 5 bases and J by 6 bases, leaving 11 bases between them. The CDR3 has 12 amino acids. This CDR3 reads CASSRELKTQYF. CDR3 nucleotides: TGTGCCAGCAGTCGGGAGTTAAAGACCCAGTACTTC.

The chain carries TRBV4-1 and TRBJ1-1, with D unclear. CDR1 is MGHRA, CDR2 YSYEKL, per germline. This CDR3 region has 18 residues. Trimming took 0 bases from V and 5 from J, leaving 22 bases between them. As DNA, the CDR3 is TGCGCCAGCAGCCAAGATGAATGGGTTTCTGATCGACTGACTGAAGCTTTCTTT. This translates into CASSQDEWVSDRLTEAFF.

This clone has a count of ten or more. This chain connects TRBV13 to TRBJ2-2; the match to TRBD1 covers 10 bases. CDR1 is PRHDT, CDR2 FYEKMQ, per germline (reference sequence). This CDR3 has 14 amino acids. V lost 3 bases, J lost 5 bases, and 0 bases stayed unmatched. CDR3 in DNA: TGTGCCAGCAGCTTGGGACAGGGGACCGGGGAGCTGTTTTTT. The encoded protein is CASSLGQGTGELFF. The full variable domain, rest sourced from reference TRBV13 and TRBJ2-2, is AAGVIQSPRHLIKEKRETATLKCYPIPRHDTVYWYQQGPGQDPQFLISFYEKMQSDKGSIPDRFSAQQFSDYHSELNMSSLELGDSALYFCASSLGQGTGELFFGEGSRLTVL.

This clone has a count of ten or more. This CDR3 reads CAKRLNTGELFF. CDR3 DNA: TGTGCCAAGCGGCTGAACACCGGGGAGCTGTTTTTT. The gene calls are TRBV11-2 and TRBJ2-2; D possibly corresponds to TRBD2 (5 bases). The CDR3 loop spans 12 amino acids. Per germline, CDR1 SGHAT and CDR2 FQNNGV. V lost 10 bases and J 1 base, leaving 7 bases between the germline ends.

This clone was observed many times. The chain employs TRBV30 and TRBJ2-7; TRBD2 might be the D (5 bases). This CDR3 has 12 amino acids. Trimming cost V 5 bases and J 5 bases, with 13 bases left between them. From germline, CDR1 is GTSNPN and CDR2 SVGIG (reference sequence). The CDR3 bases are TGTGCCTGGCCTACTAGAAACAACGAGCAGTACTTC. Amino acids: CAWPTRNNEQYF.

This clone appeared a few times. The chain links TRBV12-3 or TRBV12-4 to TRBJ2-7; D is perhaps TRBD1 or TRBD2 (7 bases each). The CDR3 runs 14 residues. V lost 3 bases and J lost 3, with 12 bases in between. Here the CDR3 DNA reads TGTGCCAGCAGTTTCAGGGGGGGGATCTACGAGCAGTACTTC. It is translated as CASSFRGGIYEQYF.

About this clone itself: The germline gene is not matched at one end of the junction; a read error may be the cause. The rearrangement links TRBV12-3 or TRBV12-4 to TRBJ2-3; tentatively, D is TRBD2 (5 bases). The CDR3 loop spans 14 amino acids. The CDR3 DNA is TGTGCCAGCAGGGGGAAAGGGAGCACAGATACGCAGTGTTTT. Translating gives CASRGKGSTDTQCF.

At least ten counts were recorded for this clone. The J gene is TRBJ2-5, the V gene TRBV5-1, with TRBD2 matching 10 bases. The CDR3 is 15 amino acids. Germline CDR1 SGHRS, CDR2 YFSETQ. With 0 bases clipped from V and 3 bases from J, the junction kept 2 bases outside the gene matches. In DNA form, the CDR3 reads TGCGCCAGCAGCTTGGCTCTAGCGGGGGAAGAGACCCAGTACTTC. This translates into CASSLALAGEETQYF.

In its sample, this clone was seen many times. The CDR3 spells CAKAVVVRDSGANVLTF. Written as DNA, the CDR3 is TGTGCCAAAGCAGTCGTGGTTCGTGACTCTGGGGCCAACGTCCTGACTTTC. The gene calls are TRBV2 and TRBJ2-6; D unclear. V gave up 10 bases and J gave up 0 bases, with 19 bases separating them. This CDR3 region has 17 residues. In germline, CDR1 is SNHLY, CDR2 FYNNEI.

This clone has ten or more counts. The V gene is TRBV20-1, the J gene TRBJ2-7; perhaps TRBD1 as D (6 bases). From germline, CDR1 is DFQATT and CDR2 SNEGSKA (reference sequence). V was cut by 5 bases and J by 1 base, with 18 bases left in between. The CDR3 has 15 residues. CDR3 nucleotides: TGCAGTGCTCCCGGACAGTTCAAACAATCCTACGAGCAGTACTTC. Its protein product is CSAPGQFKQSYEQYF.

This clone was found many times. The V call is TRBV18, the J call TRBJ2-7, with 9 positions matching TRBD2. The germline CDR1 and CDR2 sequences are KGHSH and LQKENI. The CDR3 is 15 residues long. The V and J ends lost 2 bases and 2 bases, in that order; junction bases with no gene match: 4. The CDR3 sequence is CASSPGAGGPYEQYF. For the CDR3, the DNA is TGTGCCAGCTCACCAGGGGCGGGAGGGCCCTACGAGCAGTACTTC.

The sample holds many counts of this clone. The chain combines TRBV20-1 with TRBJ2-1; TRBD2 aligns across 15 bases. From germline, CDR1 is DFQATT and CDR2 SNEGSKA (reference sequence). V shed 0 bases and J 3 bases; nucleotides not matched to a gene: 9. The CDR3 has 19 residues. Written as DNA, the CDR3 is TGCAGTGCTAGAGACGGGACTAGCGGGGGGCGGGGTAACTACAATGAGCAGTTCTTC. It translates to CSARDGTSGGRGNYNEQFF.

The chain carries TRBV2 and TRBJ2-2, with D perhaps TRBD2 (5 bases). The CDR3 covers 14 residues. Germline-derived CDR1 and CDR2 are SNHLY and FYNNEI. V was cut by 7 bases and J by 4 bases, with 13 bases left in between. The CDR3 spells CASTGYLSTGELFF. The CDR3 DNA reads as TGTGCCAGCACGGGGTACCTTAGCACCGGGGAGCTGTTTTTT.

This clone was picked up many times. V and J are TRBV19 and TRBJ1-2; the D gene is possibly TRBD1 (5 bases). In germline, CDR1 is LNHDA, CDR2 SQIVND (reference sequence). V was trimmed by 6 bases and J by 4 bases, leaving 18 bases between them. This CDR3 is 15 amino acids long. The CDR3 DNA reads as TGTGCCAGTAGGGCCGGGGCCCTCGGGGTCTATGGCTACACCTTC. The encoded protein is CASRAGALGVYGYTF.

This clone showed up many times. V and J are TRBV20-1 and TRBJ2-1; D is uncertain. The germline CDR1 and CDR2 sequences are DFQATT and SNEGSKA (reference sequence). The CDR3 has 15 amino acids. V lost 0 bases, J lost 0 bases, and 9 bases lay in between. The CDR3 spells CSARERVYSYNEQFF. CDR3 DNA: TGCAGTGCTAGAGAAAGGGTTTACTCCTACAATGAGCAGTTCTTC.

This clone was recorded at least ten times. The chain is built from TRBV11-2 and TRBJ1-1; 9 nucleotides agree with TRBD1. CDR3 size: 17 residues. The J segment lost 10 bases and the V segment lost 1 base, leaving 16 bases of the junction unmatched. Germline CDR1 and CDR2: SGHAT and FQNNGV. The CDR3 protein is CASSLVGGQGLRNRAFF. The CDR3 DNA is TGTGCCAGCAGCTTAGTTGGGGGACAGGGCCTCCGAAATAGAGCTTTCTTT.

Turning to this clone: One junction end does not reproduce the germline sequence, and a read error may be involved. The genes are TRBV19 and TRBJ2-7; perhaps TRBD2 as D (5 bases). Germline CDR1 and CDR2: LNHDA and SQIVND (reference sequence). The CDR3 spans 13 residues. The CDR3: CASMGLSTGEQCF. CDR3 nucleotides: TGTGCCAGTATGGGCCTTTCAACTGGGGAGCAGTGCTTC.

The rearrangement uses TRBV6-1 and TRBJ2-6; no firm D call. The CDR3 consists of 14 residues. Between the trimmed V and J ends, which lost 2 bases and 0 bases, there was a span of 2 bases. In germline, CDR1 is MNHNS, CDR2 SASEGT. The CDR3 sequence: CASSESSGANVLTF. As DNA, the CDR3 is TGTGCCAGCAGTGAATCCTCTGGGGCCAACGTCCTGACTTTC.